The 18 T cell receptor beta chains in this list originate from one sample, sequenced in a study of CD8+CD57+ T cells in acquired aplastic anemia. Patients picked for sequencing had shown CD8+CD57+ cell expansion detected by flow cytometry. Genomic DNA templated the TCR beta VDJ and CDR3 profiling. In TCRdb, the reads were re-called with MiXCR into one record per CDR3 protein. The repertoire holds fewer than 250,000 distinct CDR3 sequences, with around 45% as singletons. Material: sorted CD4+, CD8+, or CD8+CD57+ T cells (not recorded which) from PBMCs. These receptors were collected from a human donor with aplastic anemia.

CDR3 sequence: CATSRVQDTQYF. CDR3 bases: TGTGCCACCAGCAGAGTTCAAGATACGCAGTATTTT. The J gene is TRBJ2-3, the V gene TRBV15; D is uncertain. V gave up 1 base and J gave up 5 bases, with 4 bases separating them. CDR1 is LNHNV and CDR2 is YYDKDF in the germline V gene (reference sequence). The CDR3 spans 12 residues.

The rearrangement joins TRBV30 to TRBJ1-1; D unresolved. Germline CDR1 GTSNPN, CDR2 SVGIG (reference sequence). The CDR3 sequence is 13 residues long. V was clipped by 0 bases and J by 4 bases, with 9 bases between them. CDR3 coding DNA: TGTGCCTGGAGTGTAGGCGGGGTCACTGAAGCTTTCTTT. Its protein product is CAWSVGGVTEAFF.

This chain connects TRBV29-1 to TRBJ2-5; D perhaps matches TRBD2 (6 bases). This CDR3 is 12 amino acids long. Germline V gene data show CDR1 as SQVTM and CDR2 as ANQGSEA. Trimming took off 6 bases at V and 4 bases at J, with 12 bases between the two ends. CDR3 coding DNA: TGCAGCGTAGAGGAGGGACGAGAGACCCAGTACTTC. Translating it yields CSVEEGRETQYF.

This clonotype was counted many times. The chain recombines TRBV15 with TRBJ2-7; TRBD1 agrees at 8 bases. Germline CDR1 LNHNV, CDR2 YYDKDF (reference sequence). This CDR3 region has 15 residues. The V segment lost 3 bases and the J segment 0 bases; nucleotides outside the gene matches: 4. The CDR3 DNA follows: TGTGCCACCAGCAGGGGACAGGCAAGCTCCTACGAGCAGTACTTC. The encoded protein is CATSRGQASSYEQYF. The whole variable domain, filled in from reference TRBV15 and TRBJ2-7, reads DAMVIQNPRYQVTQFGKPVTLSCSQTLNHNVMYWYQQKSSQAPKLLFHYYDKDFNNEADTPDNFQSRRPNTSFCFLDIRSPGLGDTAMYLCATSRGQASSYEQYFGPGTRLTVT.

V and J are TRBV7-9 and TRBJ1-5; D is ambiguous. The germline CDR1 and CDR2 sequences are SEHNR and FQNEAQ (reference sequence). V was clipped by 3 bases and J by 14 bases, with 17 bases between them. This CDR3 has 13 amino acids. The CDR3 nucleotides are TGTGCCAGCAGCTTTAAGGTCTTACCCTACGAGCATTTT. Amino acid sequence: CASSFKVLPYEHF.

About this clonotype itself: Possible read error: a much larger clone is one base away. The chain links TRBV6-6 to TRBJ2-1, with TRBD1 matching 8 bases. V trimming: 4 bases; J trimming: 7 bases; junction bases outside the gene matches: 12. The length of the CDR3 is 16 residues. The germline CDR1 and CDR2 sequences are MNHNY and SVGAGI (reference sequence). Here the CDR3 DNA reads TGTGCCAGCAGTTCCGCGGGGACAGGTCGCAGGAATGAGCAGTTCTTC. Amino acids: CASSSAGTGRRNEQFF.

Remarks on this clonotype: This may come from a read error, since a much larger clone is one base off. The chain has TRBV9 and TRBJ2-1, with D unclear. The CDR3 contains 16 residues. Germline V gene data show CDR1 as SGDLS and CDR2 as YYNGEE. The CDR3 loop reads CASSVKSTITYDEQFF. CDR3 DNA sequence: TGTGCCAGCAGCGTAAAGTCGACCATTACCTACGATGAGCAGTTCTTC.

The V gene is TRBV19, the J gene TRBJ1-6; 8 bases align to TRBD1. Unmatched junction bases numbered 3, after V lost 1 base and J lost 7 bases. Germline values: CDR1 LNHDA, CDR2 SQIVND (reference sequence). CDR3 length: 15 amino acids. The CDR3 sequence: CASSIARTGNSPLHF. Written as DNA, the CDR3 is TGTGCCAGTAGTATAGCCCGGACAGGGAATTCACCCCTCCACTTT.

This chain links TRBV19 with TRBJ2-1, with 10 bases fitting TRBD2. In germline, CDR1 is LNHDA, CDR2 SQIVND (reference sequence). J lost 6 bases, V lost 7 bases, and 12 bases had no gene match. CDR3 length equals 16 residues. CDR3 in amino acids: CASTHPGAGGFNEQFF. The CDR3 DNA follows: TGTGCCAGTACCCACCCGGGAGCGGGGGGGTTCAATGAGCAGTTCTTC.

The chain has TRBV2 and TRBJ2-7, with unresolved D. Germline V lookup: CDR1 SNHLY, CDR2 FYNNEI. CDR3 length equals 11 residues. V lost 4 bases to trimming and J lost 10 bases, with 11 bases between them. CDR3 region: CASSVGQTQYF. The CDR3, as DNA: TGTGCCAGCAGTGTTGGTCAGACTCAGTACTTC. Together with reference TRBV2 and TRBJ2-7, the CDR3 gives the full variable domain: EPEVTQTPSHQVTQMGQEVILRCVPISNHLYFYWYRQILGQKVEFLVSFYNNEISEKSEIFDDQFSVERPDGSNFTLKIRSTKLEDSAMYFCASSVGQTQYFGPGTRLTVT.

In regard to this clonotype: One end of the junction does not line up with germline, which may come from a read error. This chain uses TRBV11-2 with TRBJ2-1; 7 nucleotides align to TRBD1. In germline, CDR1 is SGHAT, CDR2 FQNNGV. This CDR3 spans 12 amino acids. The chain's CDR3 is CGSRGNTGELLF. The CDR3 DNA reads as TGTGGTTCCAGGGGGAACACCGGGGAGCTGTTATTC.

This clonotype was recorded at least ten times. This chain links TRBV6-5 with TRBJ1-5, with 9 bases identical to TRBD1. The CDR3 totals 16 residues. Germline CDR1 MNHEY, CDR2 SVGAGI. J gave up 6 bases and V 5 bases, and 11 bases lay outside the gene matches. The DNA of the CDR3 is TGTGCCAGCAGTAAGACAGGGGGTACAGGGCGTCAGCCCCAGCATTTT. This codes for CASSKTGGTGRQPQHF.

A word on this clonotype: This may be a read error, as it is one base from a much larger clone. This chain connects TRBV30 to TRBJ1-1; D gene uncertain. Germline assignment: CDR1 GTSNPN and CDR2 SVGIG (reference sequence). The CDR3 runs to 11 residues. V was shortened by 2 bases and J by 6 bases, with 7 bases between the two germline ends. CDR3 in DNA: TGTGCCTGGAGTATTAACCCTGAAGCTTTCTTT. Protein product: CAWSINPEAFF.

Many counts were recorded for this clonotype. CDR3 coding DNA: TGCAGCGTTGATTATAGGGACAGCGAGCAGTTCTTC. This gives the protein CSVDYRDSEQFF. This chain links TRBV29-1 with TRBJ2-1; TRBD1 matches 7 bases. Germline values: CDR1 SQVTM, CDR2 ANQGSEA. The CDR3 consists of 12 residues. Unmatched junction bases numbered 6, after V lost 3 bases and J lost 10 bases.

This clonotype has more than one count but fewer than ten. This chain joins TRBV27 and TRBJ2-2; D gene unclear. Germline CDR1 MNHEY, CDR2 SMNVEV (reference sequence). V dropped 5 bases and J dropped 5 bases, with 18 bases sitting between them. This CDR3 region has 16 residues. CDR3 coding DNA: TGTGCCAGCAGTCACGGTCTGTTTAGCAGAACCGGGGAGCTGTTTTTT. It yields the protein CASSHGLFSRTGELFF.

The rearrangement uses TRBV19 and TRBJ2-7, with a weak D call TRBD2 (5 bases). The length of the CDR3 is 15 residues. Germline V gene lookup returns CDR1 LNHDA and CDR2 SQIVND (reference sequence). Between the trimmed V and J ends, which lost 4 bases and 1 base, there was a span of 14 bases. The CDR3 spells CASSRQAVSSYEQYF. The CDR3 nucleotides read TGTGCCAGTAGTAGACAAGCGGTCTCTTCCTACGAGCAGTACTTC.

CDR3 coding DNA: TGTGCCAGCAGTTACCGGACAGGGGGCGTCTCAGGAAACACCATATATTTT. Its protein product is CASSYRTGGVSGNTIYF. The gene calls are TRBV6-6 and TRBJ1-3; 11 bases map to TRBD1. The CDR3 has 17 amino acids. Trimming cost V 2 bases and J 4 bases; bases outside gene matches: 7. The germline V gene has CDR1 MNHNY and CDR2 SVGAGI (reference sequence).

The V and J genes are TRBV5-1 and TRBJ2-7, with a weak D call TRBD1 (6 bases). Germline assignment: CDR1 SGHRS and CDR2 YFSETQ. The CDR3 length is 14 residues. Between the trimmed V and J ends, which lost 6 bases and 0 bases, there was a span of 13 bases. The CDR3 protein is CASKMMDSSYEQYF. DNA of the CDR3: TGCGCCAGCAAAATGATGGACAGCTCCTACGAGCAGTACTTC.